Following are 24 T cell receptor beta chains from one sample sequenced in a study of cytomegalovirus exposure and HLA in healthy donors. Repertoires were generated with immunoSEQ multiplex PCR, while TCRdb's copy carries only in-frame clones and drops some. The sample comprises about 330,000 clones, roughly 88% of which are singletons, and over 0.8% rests with the top ten. Input material: PBMCs. The receptor set was obtained from a woman between 18 and 29 years old in good health and CMV-seronegative.

CDR3 residues: CSAVDRRQFF. The CDR3 DNA sequence: TGCAGTGCCGTGGACAGGAGGCAGTTCTTC. This chain uses TRBV20-1 with TRBJ2-1; TRBD1 aligns across 7 bases. In germline, CDR1 is DFQATT, CDR2 SNEGSKA (reference sequence). J gave up 12 bases and V 6 bases, and 5 bases lay outside the gene matches. The CDR3 contains 10 residues.

V is TRBV13 and J is TRBJ2-3; tentative D call: TRBD2 (6 bases). Per the germline V gene, CDR1 is PRHDT and CDR2 is FYEKMQ (reference sequence). The CDR3 contains 15 residues. Trimming removed 4 bases at V and 2 bases at J, with 13 bases between. CDR3 region: CASSSSAMITDTQYF. In DNA form, the CDR3 reads TGTGCCAGCAGCTCTAGCGCTATGATCACAGATACGCAGTATTTT.

The table lists this clone with a few counts. This chain connects TRBV30 to TRBJ2-7; weak D call: TRBD2 (6 bases). Germline lookup yields CDR1 GTSNPN and CDR2 SVGIG (reference sequence). This CDR3 is 13 amino acids long. Trimming shortened V by 0 bases and J by 5 bases, and 11 bases separated the two germline ends. CDR3 DNA sequence: TGTGCCTGGAGTGTACGAGGAGGGGACGAGCAGTACTTC. It encodes CAWSVRGGDEQYF.

The chain is built from TRBV27 and TRBJ1-1; maybe TRBD1 (6 bases). Trimming removed 3 bases at V and 2 bases at J, with 10 bases between. This CDR3 is built from 14 residues. Germline loops: CDR1 MNHEY, CDR2 SMNVEV (reference sequence). The CDR3 loop is CASSLGAGNTEAFF. For the CDR3, the DNA is TGTGCCAGCAGTTTGGGGGCGGGTAACACTGAAGCTTTCTTT.

This clone has only one observation. The V gene is TRBV4-3, the J gene TRBJ1-2; possible D gene TRBD1, 5 bases. CDR1 is LGHNA, CDR2 YSLEER, per germline. The CDR3 extends over 15 amino acids. V was trimmed by 5 bases and J by 7 bases, leaving 20 bases between them. DNA of the CDR3: TGCGCCAGCAGCTCAGCTCAGGGTTGGAGCGTTGGCTACACCTTC. This gives the protein CASSSAQGWSVGYTF.

The chain combines TRBV18 with TRBJ2-5; possibly TRBD2 for D (5 bases). V was pared by 0 bases and J by 5 bases, with 10 bases between. The CDR3 consists of 14 residues. CDR1 is KGHSH and CDR2 is LQKENI in the germline V gene. The CDR3 coding sequence is TGTGCCAGCTCACCACCGTACGGGATGGAGACCCAGTACTTC. Amino acids: CASSPPYGMETQYF.

The gene calls are TRBV11-2 and TRBJ2-2; tentatively, D is TRBD1 (6 bases). Trimming left V 4 bases short and J 3 bases short, with 21 bases between. Germline V gene sequence: CDR1 SGHAT, CDR2 FQNNGV. The CDR3 spans 18 residues. The CDR3 region has the DNA TGTGCCAGCAGCTCTTTACCTCTTAGGGCAGGGGACACCGGGGAGCTGTTTTTT. As protein: CASSSLPLRAGDTGELFF.

V and J are TRBV20-1 and TRBJ2-7; a possible D gene is TRBD2 (5 bases). The CDR3 has 10 amino acids. CDR1 is DFQATT and CDR2 is SNEGSKA in the germline V gene (reference sequence). Trimming took off 0 bases at V and 11 bases at J, with 8 bases between the two ends. CDR3 DNA: TGCAGTGCTAGAGAAGAGGGAAAGTACTTC. Translating gives CSAREEGKYF.

The V call is TRBV19, the J call TRBJ2-7; the D gene is possibly TRBD2 (5 bases). Trimming removed 3 bases at V and 3 bases at J, with 12 bases between. CDR3 length: 14 amino acids. From germline, CDR1 is LNHDA and CDR2 SQIVND (reference sequence). CDR3: CASSIHSGSYEQYF. CDR3 DNA sequence: TGTGCCAGTAGTATCCATTCGGGAAGCTACGAGCAGTACTTC.

The chain couples TRBV2 to TRBJ1-2; TRBD1 agrees at 8 bases. CDR1 is SNHLY and CDR2 is FYNNEI in the germline V gene. The junction had 5 bases not matched to a gene; V was cut back by 8 bases and J by 3 bases. This CDR3 is 13 amino acids long. CDR3 sequence (DNA): TGTGCCAGCTCGACAGGGGCTCACTATGGCTACACCTTC. Translating it yields CASSTGAHYGYTF.

The chain employs TRBV5-1 and TRBJ2-5; maybe TRBD2 (5 bases). V shed 0 bases and J shed 5 bases, with 14 bases lying between them. The CDR3 extends over 15 amino acids. Germline V lookup: CDR1 SGHRS, CDR2 YFSETQ. The CDR3 coding sequence is TGCGCCAGCAGCTTGGCCGAGGTGACGGGGGAGACCCAGTACTTC. Translation: CASSLAEVTGETQYF.

In its sample, this clone was seen once. The chain is built from TRBV5-4 and TRBJ2-7; D might be TRBD1 (5 bases). This CDR3 comprises 15 residues. The germline CDR1 and CDR2 sequences are SGHNT and YYREEE (reference sequence). Trimming took 4 bases from V and 2 from J, leaving 16 bases between them. In nucleotides, the CDR3 is TGTGCCAGCAGCGTGGATGTGACAGCCACCTACGAGCAGTACTTC. Protein: CASSVDVTATYEQYF.

The chain uses TRBV19 and TRBJ2-7, with 9 bases matching TRBD2. CDR1 is LNHDA, CDR2 SQIVND, per germline (reference sequence). The CDR3 spans 16 residues. Unmatched junction bases numbered 11, after V lost 2 bases and J lost 6 bases. The CDR3 here is CASSISSAGGPREQYF. The CDR3 region has the DNA TGTGCCAGTAGTATAAGCTCGGCGGGAGGGCCACGCGAGCAGTACTTC.

The chain employs TRBV5-1 and TRBJ1-1; D remains unclear. The germline V gene encodes CDR1 SGHRS and CDR2 YFSETQ. The CDR3 has 14 residues. V was pared by 2 bases and J by 0 bases, with 8 bases between. The CDR3 nucleotides are TGCGCCAGCAGCTTTAGCGAGATGAACACTGAAGCTTTCTTT. Translation: CASSFSEMNTEAFF.

The J gene is TRBJ2-7, the V gene TRBV10-3, with D tentatively TRBD1 (6 bases). The CDR3 has 15 residues. V was clipped by 4 bases and J by 0 bases, with 13 bases between them. In germline, CDR1 is ENHRY, CDR2 SYGVKD. DNA for the CDR3: TGTGCCATCAGTGGGGGGCAGGACCTCTCCTACGAGCAGTACTTC. Encoded protein: CAISGGQDLSYEQYF.

The gene calls are TRBV28 and TRBJ1-2; 10 positions match TRBD1. The CDR3 is made up of 15 amino acids. From germline, CDR1 is MDHEN and CDR2 SYDVKM. With 4 bases clipped from V and 8 bases from J, the junction kept 10 bases outside the gene matches. The CDR3 DNA follows: TGTGCCAGCAGTTCCGGCGGGACAGGGGCAGGGGGCTACACCTTC. It is translated as CASSSGGTGAGGYTF.

The genes are TRBV6-5 and TRBJ1-2; 7 nucleotides align to TRBD1. V gave up 6 bases and J gave up 6 bases; unmatched junction bases: 10. The germline V gene encodes CDR1 MNHEY and CDR2 SVGAGI. The CDR3 runs 14 residues. CDR3 coding DNA: TGTGCCAGCAGCGCCGACAGGGTGGGTAATGGCTACACCTTC. This codes for CASSADRVGNGYTF.

The chain carries TRBV7-9 and TRBJ2-1; 9 positions agree with TRBD2. The CDR3 is 16 amino acids. The germline gives CDR1 SEHNR, CDR2 FQNEAQ (reference sequence). The ends lost 7 bases at V and 4 bases at J; junction bases unmatched: 11. CDR3 nucleotide sequence: TGTGCCAGCACCCCACCTGGCGGGAGGGAGTACAATGAGCAGTTCTTC. It translates to CASTPPGGREYNEQFF.

DNA for the CDR3: TGCGCCAGCAGCCAAGATAGGGGCATCGGCGGGGAGCTGTTTTTT. Its translation is CASSQDRGIGGELFF. V gene TRBV4-3 combines with J gene TRBJ2-2; TRBD1 is a possible D gene (5 bases). CDR3 length equals 15 residues. Trimming stripped 0 bases from V and 7 bases from J, with 12 bases between. Germline loops: CDR1 LGHNA, CDR2 YSLEER.

The chain couples TRBV5-1 to TRBJ2-1, with 15 bases identical to TRBD2. With 7 bases clipped from V and 10 bases from J, the junction kept 9 bases outside the gene matches. From germline, CDR1 is SGHRS and CDR2 YFSETQ. This CDR3 contains 15 residues. CDR3 DNA: TGCGCCAGCGCATGGACTAGCGGGAGGGCTGCAGAGCAGTTCTTC. This sequence encodes CASAWTSGRAAEQFF. The full variable domain, with the rest looked up from reference TRBV5-1 and TRBJ2-1, is KAGVTQTPRYLIKTRGQQVTLSCSPISGHRSVSWYQQTPGQGLQFLFEYFSETQRNKGNFPGRFSGRQFSNSRSEMNVSTLELGDSALYLCASAWTSGRAAEQFFGPGTRLTVL.

The CDR3 protein is CASSPPARSSYNEQFF. The CDR3 DNA sequence: TGTGCCAGCTCACCACCGGCGCGGAGCTCCTACAATGAGCAGTTCTTC. The V gene is TRBV18, the J gene TRBJ2-1, with no clear D. CDR1 is KGHSH and CDR2 is LQKENI in the germline V gene. Trimming stripped 0 bases from V and 0 bases from J, with 9 bases between. This CDR3 is built from 16 residues.

The chain recombines TRBV7-9 with TRBJ2-5; D is undetermined. This CDR3 is built from 14 residues. Trimming cost V 5 bases and J 2 bases, with 12 bases left between them. Germline CDR1 is SEHNR and CDR2 is FQNEAQ (reference sequence). CDR3: CASSPVGLQETQYF. The CDR3, as DNA: TGTGCCAGCAGCCCAGTTGGGCTACAAGAGACCCAGTACTTC.

This chain links TRBV29-1 with TRBJ2-3; TRBD1 matches at 7 bases. The CDR3 covers 17 residues. The germline V gene has CDR1 SQVTM and CDR2 ANQGSEA. V was clipped by 6 bases and J by 0 bases; unmatched bases: 15. CDR3 nucleotides: TGCAGCGTAAACGGGGACAGCCTACGAAGTAGCACAGATACGCAGTATTTT. Protein: CSVNGDSLRSSTDTQYF.

This clone has a single count. This sequence joins TRBV5-6 and TRBJ2-7, with 8 bases fitting TRBD1. V dropped 4 bases and J dropped 9; count of bases not matched to a gene: 15. The germline CDR1 and CDR2 sequences are SGHDT and YYEEEE. The CDR3 sequence is 15 residues long. CDR3 amino acids: CASSSPSGTGGTQYF. DNA of the CDR3: TGTGCCAGCAGCAGCCCTTCCGGTACAGGGGGTACGCAGTACTTC.